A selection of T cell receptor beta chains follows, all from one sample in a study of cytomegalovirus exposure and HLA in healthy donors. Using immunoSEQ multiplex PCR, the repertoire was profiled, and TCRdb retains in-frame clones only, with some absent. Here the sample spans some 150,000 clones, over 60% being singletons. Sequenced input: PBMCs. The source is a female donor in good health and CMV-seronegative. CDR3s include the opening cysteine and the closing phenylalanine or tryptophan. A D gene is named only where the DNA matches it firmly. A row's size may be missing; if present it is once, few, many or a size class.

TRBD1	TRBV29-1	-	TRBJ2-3	CSVDGTGGKTDTQYF	TGCAGCGTTGACGGGACAGGGGGTAAAACAGATACGCAGTATTTT
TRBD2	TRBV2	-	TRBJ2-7	CASSEALRGVSSYEQYF	TGTGCCAGCAGTGAAGCGCTTCGGGGGGTTAGCTCCTACGAGCAGTACTTC
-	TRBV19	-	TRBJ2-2	CASSPGGPGELFF	TGTGCCAGTAGCCCCGGGGGGCCCGGGGAGCTGTTTTTT
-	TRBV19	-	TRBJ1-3	CACLSSGNTIYF	TGTGCCTGCCTCAGCTCTGGAAACACCATATATTTT
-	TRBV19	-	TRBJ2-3	CASSGDGPSTDTQYF	TGTGCCAGTAGTGGAGACGGTCCTAGCACAGATACGCAGTATTTT
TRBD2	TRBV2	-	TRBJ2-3	CASSATSGRPDTQYF	TGTGCCAGCAGTGCGACTAGCGGGAGGCCAGATACGCAGTATTTT
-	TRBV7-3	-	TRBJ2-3	CASSPSRQGSTDTQYF	TGTGCCAGCAGCCCAAGTCGGCAGGGAAGCACAGATACGCAGTATTTT
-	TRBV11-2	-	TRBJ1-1	CASSLGEGRVYNTEAFF	TGTGCCAGCAGCTTAGGTGAGGGTAGGGTGTACAACACTGAAGCTTTCTTT
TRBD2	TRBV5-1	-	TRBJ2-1	CASRGTSGGLSSYNEQFF	TGCGCCAGCAGGGGGACTAGCGGGGGCCTGAGCTCCTACAATGAGCAGTTCTTC
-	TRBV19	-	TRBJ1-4	CASSISGTRGEKLFF	TGTGCCAGTAGTATCTCCGGGACAAGAGGTGAAAAACTGTTTTTT
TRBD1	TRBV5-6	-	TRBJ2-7	CASSFLTGGLYYEQYF	TGTGCCAGCAGCTTCTTGACAGGGGGCTTGTACTACGAGCAGTACTTC
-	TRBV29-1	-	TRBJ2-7	CSVGGGATYEQYF	TGCAGCGTCGGGGGTGGGGCTACCTACGAGCAGTACTTC
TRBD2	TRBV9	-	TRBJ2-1	CASSKGGFKVEQFF	TGTGCCAGCAGCAAGGGAGGGTTTAAAGTTGAGCAGTTCTTC
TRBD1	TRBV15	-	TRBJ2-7	CARNGRDRESYEQYF	TGTGCCAGGAACGGCCGGGACAGGGAGTCCTACGAGCAGTACTTC
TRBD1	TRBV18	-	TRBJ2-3	CASSPQTGGADTQYF	TGTGCCAGCTCACCGCAGACAGGGGGGGCAGATACGCAGTATTTT
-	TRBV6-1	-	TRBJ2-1	CASSAMWQGVYEQFF	TGTGCCAGCAGTGCAATGTGGCAGGGCGTCTATGAGCAGTTCTTC
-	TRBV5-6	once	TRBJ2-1	CASSLEARRTTSYNEQFF	TGTGCCAGCAGCTTGGAGGCGAGGCGTACTACCTCCTACAATGAGCAGTTCTTC
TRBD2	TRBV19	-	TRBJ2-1	CASSILPLAGVANEQFF	TGTGCCAGTAGTATCTTACCACTAGCGGGAGTGGCCAATGAGCAGTTCTTC
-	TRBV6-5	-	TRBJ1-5	CARSYSPLDQPQHF	TGTGCCAGAAGTTACTCCCCCCTAGATCAGCCCCAGCATTTT
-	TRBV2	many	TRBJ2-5	CASKGGAGETQYF	TGTGCCAGCAAGGGGGGGGCGGGGGAGACCCAGTACTTC
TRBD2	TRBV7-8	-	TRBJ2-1	CASRGGRYYEQFF	TGTGCCAGCAGGGGGGGGAGGTACTATGAGCAGTTCTTC
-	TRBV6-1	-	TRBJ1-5	CASSELGRGQPQHF	TGTGCCAGCAGTGAACTGGGGAGGGGTCAGCCCCAGCATTTT
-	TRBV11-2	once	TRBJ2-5	CASSSLGMPVGETQYF	TGTGCCAGCAGCTCGCTCGGGATGCCCGTCGGGGAGACCCAGTACTTC
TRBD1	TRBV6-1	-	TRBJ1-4	CASSPGQGANEKLFF	TGTGCCAGCAGTCCGGGACAGGGAGCTAATGAAAAACTGTTTTTT
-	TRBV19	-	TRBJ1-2	CASSPRLGAGDGYTF	TGTGCCAGTAGTCCCAGACTGGGGGCGGGGGATGGCTACACCTTC
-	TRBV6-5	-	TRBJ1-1	CASSYRGRTEAFF	TGTGCCAGCAGTTACCGTGGGCGTACTGAAGCTTTCTTT
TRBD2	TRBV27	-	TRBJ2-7	CASSSHPTSGGNYEQYF	TGTGCCAGCAGTTCCCACCCGACTAGCGGGGGGAACTACGAGCAGTACTTC
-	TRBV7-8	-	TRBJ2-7	CASSLTAGAAYEQYF	TGTGCCAGCAGCTTAACCGCGGGGGCCGCCTACGAGCAGTACTTC
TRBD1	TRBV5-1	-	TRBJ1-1	CASSLVRRGQTEAFF	TGCGCCAGCAGCTTGGTTCGCAGGGGGCAAACTGAAGCTTTCTTT
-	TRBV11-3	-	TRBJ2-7	CASSLGPSYEQYF	TGTGCCAGCAGCTTAGGGCCCTCCTACGAGCAGTACTTC
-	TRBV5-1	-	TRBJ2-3	CASSPSSVLTDTQYF	TGCGCCAGCAGCCCATCTAGCGTTCTCACAGATACGCAGTATTTT
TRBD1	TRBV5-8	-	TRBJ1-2	CASSADRVTTYYGYTF	TGTGCCAGCAGCGCGGACAGGGTAACCACTTACTATGGCTACACCTTC
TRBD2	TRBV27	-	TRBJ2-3	CASSLTSLAGARTDTQYF	TGTGCCAGCAGTCTTACCTCACTAGCGGGGGCCCGCACAGATACGCAGTATTTT
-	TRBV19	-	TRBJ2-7	CASSIVGQSYEQYF	TGTGCCAGTAGTATAGTTGGACAGAGCTACGAGCAGTACTTC
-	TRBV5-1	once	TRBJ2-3	CASSIAGDTQYF	TGCGCCAGCAGCATCGCGGGAGATACGCAGTATTTT
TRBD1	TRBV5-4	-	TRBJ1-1	CASSLGPGQGFGNTEAFF	TGTGCCAGCAGCTTGGGTCCGGGACAGGGATTCGGAAACACTGAAGCTTTCTTT
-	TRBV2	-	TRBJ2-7	CASGVGVDYEQYF	TGTGCCAGCGGAGTTGGAGTCGACTACGAGCAGTACTTC
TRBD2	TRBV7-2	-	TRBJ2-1	CASRLAGGVNEQFF	TGTGCCAGCAGACTAGCGGGAGGGGTAAATGAGCAGTTCTTC
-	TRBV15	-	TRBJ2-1	CATSQGTFNEQFF	TGTGCCACCAGCCAAGGGACTTTCAATGAGCAGTTCTTC
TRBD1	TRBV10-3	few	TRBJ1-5	CAISERQGSRPQHF	TGTGCCATCAGTGAACGACAGGGGAGTAGGCCCCAGCATTTT
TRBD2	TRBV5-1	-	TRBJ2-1	CASSPLAGGTSYNEQFF	TGCGCCAGCAGCCCCCTAGCGGGAGGCACCTCCTACAATGAGCAGTTCTTC
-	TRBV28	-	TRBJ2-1	CASSIGLIYNEQFF	TGTGCCAGCAGTATCGGACTGATCTACAATGAGCAGTTCTTC
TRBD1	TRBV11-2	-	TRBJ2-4	CASSLGQGWDIQYF	TGTGCCAGCAGCTTAGGACAGGGCTGGGACATTCAGTACTTC
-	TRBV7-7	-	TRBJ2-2	CASSKDRTNTGELFF	TGTGCTAGCAGCAAGGACAGAACCAACACCGGGGAGCTGTTTTTT
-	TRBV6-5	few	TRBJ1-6	CASKATGYNSPLHF	TGTGCCAGCAAAGCGACGGGCTATAATTCACCCCTCCACTTT
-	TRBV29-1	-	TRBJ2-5	CSVAGQETQYF	TGCAGCGTTGCGGGGCAAGAGACCCAGTACTTC
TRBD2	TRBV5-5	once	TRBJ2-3	CASSSRGGFADTQYF	TGTGCCAGCAGCTCCCGGGGGGGCTTCGCAGATACGCAGTATTTT
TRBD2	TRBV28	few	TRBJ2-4	CASSFGTSGRVAKNIQYF	TGTGCCAGCAGTTTCGGGACTAGCGGGAGGGTAGCCAAAAACATTCAGTACTTC
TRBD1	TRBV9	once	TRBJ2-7	CASSKTGGNSYEQYF	TGTGCCAGCAGCAAAACAGGGGGGAATTCCTACGAGCAGTACTTC